This entry concerns a single T cell receptor (beta chain). Its antigen is currently unknown. Within the sample, other DNA sequences also encode this same CDR3. This sample is part of a study of shared clonotypes between healthy human individuals. Study information: Serving as donors were a couple of women and a few men, whose ages spanned 18 to 49. Study-wide results and caveats: Rarefaction curves obtained for sorted subsets showed sequencing incomplete despite large depth.

Germline V gene sequence: CDR1 MDHEN, CDR2 SYDVKM. Trimming took off 2 bases at V and 4 bases at J, with 11 bases between the two ends. The length of the CDR3 is 14 residues. Genomic DNA (from each subset) was split evenly across several immunoSEQ plates. The method was immunoSEQ multiplex PCR; TCRdb's version includes in-frame clones alone and lacks a portion of them. The sample contains about 2.3 million clones, around 92% of which appear only once. Sequencing was done on a sample of naive CD4+ T cells from PBMCs. The subset was: CD45RA+ positively selected. The chain is built from TRBV28 and TRBJ1-2; maybe TRBD1 (5 bases). This sequence was found in a man between 18 and 35 years old in good health. Some clones in this sample may be carry-over from other donors' samples. The CDR3 DNA reads as TGTGCCAGCAGTTTAGGGCAGGGTGGCTATGGCTACACCTTC. Translated, it gives CASSLGQGGYGYTF.